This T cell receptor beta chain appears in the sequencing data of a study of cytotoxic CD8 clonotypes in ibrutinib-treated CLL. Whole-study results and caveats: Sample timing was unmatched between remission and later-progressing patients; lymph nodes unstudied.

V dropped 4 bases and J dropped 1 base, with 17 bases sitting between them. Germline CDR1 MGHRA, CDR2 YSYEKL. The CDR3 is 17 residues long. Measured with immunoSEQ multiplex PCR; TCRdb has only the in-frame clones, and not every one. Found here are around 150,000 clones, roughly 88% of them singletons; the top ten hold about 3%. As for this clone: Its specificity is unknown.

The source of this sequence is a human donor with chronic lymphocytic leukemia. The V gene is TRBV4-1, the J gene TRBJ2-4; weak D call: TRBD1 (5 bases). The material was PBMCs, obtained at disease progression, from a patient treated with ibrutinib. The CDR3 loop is CASSPSPSDSAKNIQYF. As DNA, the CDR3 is TGCGCCAGCAGCCCTTCGCCAAGCGACAGCGCCAAAAACATTCAGTACTTC.